Following are 21 T cell receptor beta chains from one sample sequenced in a study of blood T cell repertoires in COVID-19 (dated by TCRdb to the early 2020s). The library relied on the immunoSEQ multiplex PCR assay. TCRdb mirrors the immuneACCESS table, restricted to in-frame sequences. Some clones are absent from its copies; in checked studies, under half trace to an unresolved V gene, and the reason for the others is unknown. The sample data list fewer than 95,000 clones, and 70% to 85% of these were observed just once. The top ten hold under 15% of the sample. The material sequenced was peripheral blood. These receptor sequences come from a human donor in a cohort sampled during active COVID-19.

J is TRBJ2-3 and V is TRBV5-1, with D possibly TRBD1 on 6 matching bases. V dropped 4 bases and J dropped 4 bases, with 19 bases sitting between them. CDR3 size: 16 residues. Germline values: CDR1 SGHRS, CDR2 YFSETQ. The CDR3 DNA sequence: TGCGCCAGCAGCCCCGAGGCAGGGGCCGTGGCAGATACGCAGTATTTT. Amino acids: CASSPEAGAVADTQYF.

The chain uses TRBV5-3 and TRBJ1-2; D not certain. TRBV5-3 is an open reading frame whose function is uncertain. Trimming stripped 8 bases from V and 2 bases from J, with 7 bases between. The CDR3 length is 11 residues. The CDR3 region has the DNA TGTGCCAGGGGAGGGAACTATGGCTACACCTTC. This sequence encodes CARGGNYGYTF.

The CDR3, as DNA: TGTGCCAGCAGCTCGAGGGGTTTGCGGGGGGCCCACGAGCAGTACTTC. This gives the protein CASSSRGLRGAHEQYF. The V and J genes are TRBV11-1 and TRBJ2-7; 8 bases agree with TRBD2. This CDR3 comprises 16 residues. Germline V lookup: CDR1 SGHAT, CDR2 FQDESV (reference sequence). After removal of 4 bases from V and 5 bases from J, the junction contained 13 bases not matched to a gene. The variable domain in full, with the rest retrieved from reference TRBV11-1 and TRBJ2-7, is EAEVAQSPRYKITEKSQAVAFWCDPISGHATLYWYRQILGQGPELLVQFQDESVVDDSQLPKDRFSAERLKGVDSTLKIQPAELGDSAMYLCASSSRGLRGAHEQYFGPGTRLTVT.

This chain links TRBV6-5 with TRBJ1-1; possible D gene TRBD1, 5 bases. V was cut by 1 base and J by 6 bases, with 9 bases left in between. Germline loops: CDR1 MNHEY, CDR2 SVGAGI. The CDR3 totals 13 residues. CDR3 loop: CASSYLGGAEAFF. For the CDR3, the DNA is TGTGCCAGCAGTTACTTGGGGGGGGCTGAAGCTTTCTTT.

CDR3 nucleotide sequence: TGTGCCAGCAGTTCTGAACGGACAGGGGCGATGAACACTGAAGCTTTCTTT. This translates into CASSSERTGAMNTEAFF. The rearrangement uses TRBV28 and TRBJ1-1; 9 bases agree with TRBD1. V shed 4 bases, J shed 0 bases, and the junction held 9 bases outside the gene matches. Germline assignment: CDR1 MDHEN and CDR2 SYDVKM. The CDR3 has 17 amino acids.

This chain connects TRBV4-1 to TRBJ2-2; TRBD2 agrees at 13 bases. V was clipped by 4 bases and J by 0 bases; unmatched bases: 8. Germline V lookup: CDR1 MGHRA, CDR2 YSYEKL. CDR3 length: 19 amino acids. The CDR3 reads CASSRLAGGTGANTGELFF. The CDR3 DNA is TGCGCCAGCAGCCGACTAGCGGGGGGAACGGGTGCGAACACCGGGGAGCTGTTTTTT.

A few counts support this clone. V usage is TRBV7-2 and J usage is TRBJ2-5; TRBD2 matches at 12 bases. Germline loops: CDR1 SGHTA, CDR2 FQGNSA. V was pared by 5 bases and J by 5 bases, with 9 bases of the junction left unmatched. The CDR3 has 16 residues. The CDR3 is CASSVLAGGHFETQYF. In nucleotides, the CDR3 is TGTGCCAGCAGCGTACTAGCGGGGGGCCATTTTGAGACCCAGTACTTC. Full variable domain (remainder filled in from reference TRBV7-2 and TRBJ2-5): GAGVSQSPSNKVTEKGKDVELRCDPISGHTALYWYRQSLGQGLEFLIYFQGNSAPDKSGLPSDRFSAERTGGSVSTLTIQRTQQEDSAVYLCASSVLAGGHFETQYFGPGTRLLVL.

This clone was recorded once. The V and J genes are TRBV7-9 and TRBJ2-1, with unresolved D. CDR1 is SEHNR and CDR2 is FQNEAQ in the germline V gene (reference sequence). The CDR3 contains 13 residues. V gave up 5 bases and J gave up 5 bases, with 10 bases separating them. The CDR3 sequence is CASSPGFDNEQFF. Written as DNA, the CDR3 is TGTGCCAGCAGCCCGGGTTTCGACAATGAGCAGTTCTTC. Drawing the rest from reference TRBV7-9 and TRBJ2-1, the complete variable domain is DTGVSQNPRHKITKRGQNVTFRCDPISEHNRLYWYRQTLGQGPEFLTYFQNEAQLEKSRLLSDRFSAERPKGSFSTLEIQRTEQGDSAMYLCASSPGFDNEQFFGPGTRLTVL.

The chain carries TRBV18 and TRBJ1-5; D remains unclear. V was shortened by 3 bases and J by 3 bases, with 9 bases between the two germline ends. Germline CDR1 and CDR2: KGHSH and LQKENI. This CDR3 contains 14 residues. CDR3 residues: CASSPGLLNQPQHF. In nucleotides, the CDR3 is TGTGCCAGCTCACCCGGACTCCTCAATCAGCCCCAGCATTTT.

This chain connects TRBV18 to TRBJ2-7; TRBD2 matches at 9 bases. The germline CDR1 and CDR2 sequences are KGHSH and LQKENI. Trimming took 1 base from V and 7 from J; bases not matched to a gene: 8. The CDR3 is 15 residues long. The CDR3 protein is CASSPLRLAGREQYF. The DNA of the CDR3 is TGTGCCAGCTCACCACTGCGGCTAGCGGGGCGTGAGCAGTACTTC.

The V and J genes are TRBV24-1 and TRBJ2-3; 10 bases agree with TRBD1. Germline assignment: CDR1 KGHDR and CDR2 SFDVKD. J lost 2 bases, V lost 4 bases, and 2 bases had no gene match. This CDR3 spans 15 amino acids. The CDR3 nucleotides read TGTGCCACCAGTGAGGGACAGGGGACCACAGATACGCAGTATTTT. Its protein product is CATSEGQGTTDTQYF.

The chain couples TRBV7-9 to TRBJ2-7; tentative D call: TRBD1 (5 bases). The CDR3 extends over 13 amino acids. V lost 6 bases and J lost 5, with 14 bases in between. Germline V lookup: CDR1 SEHNR, CDR2 FQNEAQ (reference sequence). The DNA for the CDR3 is TGTGCCAGCAGGATGGATGGGGCGAACGAGCAGTACTTC. It is translated as CASRMDGANEQYF.

The chain is built from TRBV19 and TRBJ1-2; the D gene is possibly TRBD1 (5 bases). Germline CDR1 reads LNHDA; CDR2 reads SQIVND (reference sequence). The V gene lost 4 bases and the J gene lost 0 bases, with 15 bases spanning the gap. CDR3 size: 16 residues. The CDR3 DNA follows: TGTGCCAGTAGTAGAAGGGGAACTATCGCTAACTATGGCTACACCTTC. Encoded protein: CASSRRGTIANYGYTF.

J is TRBJ1-4 and V is TRBV19; tentative D call: TRBD1 (5 bases). V lost 7 bases to trimming and J lost 3 bases, with 15 bases between them. CDR1 is LNHDA, CDR2 SQIVND, per germline (reference sequence). CDR3 length: 15 amino acids. CDR3 sequence reads: CASTFQGAANEKLFF. The CDR3 coding sequence is TGTGCCAGTACGTTCCAGGGTGCGGCTAATGAAAAACTGTTTTTT.

Only a few counts were recorded for this clone. V and J are TRBV4-1 and TRBJ2-6; D might be TRBD1 (6 bases). Looked up from germline, CDR1 is MGHRA and CDR2 is YSYEKL. The CDR3 runs 15 residues. The V end was cut by 4 bases, the J end by 4 bases, with 11 bases between. The CDR3 protein is CASSRITGGANVLTF. In DNA form, the CDR3 reads TGCGCCAGCAGCCGTATAACAGGGGGGGCCAACGTCCTGACTTTC.

There are a few counts of this clone. The chain joins TRBV7-9 to TRBJ2-1; possible D gene TRBD2, 6 bases. Trimming shortened V by 7 bases and J by 4 bases, and 23 bases separated the two germline ends. Germline V gene sequence: CDR1 SEHNR, CDR2 FQNEAQ (reference sequence). CDR3 length equals 17 residues. The CDR3 DNA reads TGTGCCAGCACCAGAGTTACAGCTAGCGCAACTTACAATGAGCAGTTCTTC. Translating it yields CASTRVTASATYNEQFF.

This clone was observed a single time. This chain joins TRBV29-1 and TRBJ1-1; D gene unclear. Trimming stripped 4 bases from V and 3 bases from J, with 9 bases between. The germline gives CDR1 SQVTM, CDR2 ANQGSEA. This CDR3 has 12 amino acids. Written as DNA, the CDR3 is TGCAGCGTTGCAGTGTTCGACACTGAAGCTTTCTTT. Its translation is CSVAVFDTEAFF.

The V gene is TRBV7-6, the J gene TRBJ1-4; possibly TRBD1 for D (6 bases). Germline V gene sequence: CDR1 SGHVS, CDR2 FNYEAQ. Deletions cut 5 bases from V and 3 bases from J, with 10 bases between. The CDR3 totals 14 residues. In DNA form, the CDR3 reads TGTGCCAGCAGCGCGAGGACAGCTAATGAAAAACTGTTTTTT. As protein: CASSARTANEKLFF.

The chain's CDR3 is CASSSGTSGGSHTQYF. CDR3 in DNA: TGTGCCAGCAGCTCAGGGACTAGCGGGGGGTCACATACGCAGTATTTT. The rearrangement uses TRBV11-3 and TRBJ2-3, with 15 bases fitting TRBD2. Germline values: CDR1 SGHNT, CDR2 YENEEA. With 4 bases clipped from V and 7 bases from J, the junction kept 6 bases outside the gene matches. This CDR3 spans 16 amino acids. The whole variable domain, remainder taken from reference TRBV11-3 and TRBJ2-3, is EAGVVQSPRYKIIEKKQPVAFWCNPISGHNTLYWYLQNLGQGPELLIRYENEEAVDDSQLPKDRFSAERLKGVDSTLKIQPAELGDSAVYLCASSSGTSGGSHTQYFGPGTRLTVL.

The chain links TRBV3-1 (or the pseudogene TRBV3-2) to TRBJ2-1, with 10 nucleotides matching TRBD2. The ends lost 4 bases at V and 8 bases at J; junction bases unmatched: 8. The CDR3 sequence is 15 residues long. Germline loops: CDR1 LGHDT, CDR2 YNNKEL (reference sequence). Here the CDR3 reads CASSRPTSGEDEQFF. The CDR3 DNA reads as TGTGCCAGCAGCCGCCCAACTAGCGGGGAGGATGAGCAGTTCTTC.

The chain uses TRBV18 and TRBJ1-2; maybe TRBD1 (6 bases). Trimming shortened V by 3 bases and J by 2 bases, and 13 bases separated the two germline ends. From germline, CDR1 is KGHSH and CDR2 LQKENI. This CDR3 has 15 amino acids. CDR3 coding DNA: TGTGCCAGCTCACCGGTCTCAGGGGCCAACTATGGCTACACCTTC. It specifies CASSPVSGANYGYTF.